This entry lists 8 T cell receptor beta chains sequenced from one sample in a study of tumour-infiltrating T cells in Burkitt lymphoma. TCRdb's table, derived via immunoSEQ multiplex PCR, lists solely in-frame clones and lacks some. Of 15,000 or so clones in the sample, about 30% were seen once. The specimen sequenced was tumor tissue. The receptor source for this set is a human donor with diffuse large B-cell lymphoma.

The rearrangement links TRBV18 to TRBJ2-7; 7 bases align to TRBD2. J lost 1 base, V lost 3 bases, and 6 bases had no gene match. This CDR3 has 15 residues. CDR1 is KGHSH, CDR2 LQKENI, per germline. The chain's CDR3 is CASSPRGRESYEQYF. The CDR3 coding sequence is TGTGCCAGCTCACCCCGAGGGAGGGAATCCTACGAGCAGTACTTC.

This clone was seen a handful of times. This chain uses TRBV30 with TRBJ1-2, with a possible D match to TRBD1 (5 bases). Germline V CDR1 and CDR2: GTSNPN, SVGIG (reference sequence). The CDR3 covers 10 residues. Trimming took 8 bases from V and 12 from J, leaving 16 bases between them. CDR3 residues: CAPGEGLDTF. DNA for the CDR3: TGTGCCCCAGGTGAGGGGTTGGACACCTTC.

This clone was observed a few times. CDR3 in amino acids: CASSQGLNRQYF. Here the CDR3 DNA reads TGTGCCAGCAGCCAAGGGTTGAACCGACAGTACTTC. The rearrangement uses TRBV14 and TRBJ2-4; D unclear. V was trimmed by 1 base and J by 13 bases, leaving 11 bases between them. Germline CDR1 and CDR2: SGHDN and FVKESK. The CDR3 has 12 amino acids.

Only a few counts were recorded for this clone. This rearrangement joins TRBV9 to TRBJ2-5; D call uncertain. Deletions cut 0 bases from V and 0 bases from J, with 6 bases between. Germline CDR1 reads SGDLS; CDR2 reads YYNGEE. The CDR3 contains 14 residues. CDR3 DNA: TGTGCCAGCAGCGTAGGGTCAGACCAAGAGACCCAGTACTTC. Translated: CASSVGSDQETQYF.

This clone was counted a few times. The chain recombines TRBV11-3 with TRBJ2-3; D ambiguous. Trimming stripped 1 base from V and 0 bases from J, with 2 bases between. The CDR3 length is 13 residues. CDR1 and CDR2 (germline): SGHNT, YENEEA. CDR3 loop: CASSLVSTDTQYF. The CDR3 DNA follows: TGTGCCAGCAGCTTAGTCAGCACAGATACGCAGTATTTT.

This rearrangement joins TRBV27 to TRBJ2-7, with D possibly being TRBD1 (5 bases). The CDR3 consists of 17 residues. Trimming left V 5 bases short and J 1 base short, with 21 bases between. Germline CDR1 is MNHEY and CDR2 is SMNVEV (reference sequence). CDR3 protein: CASSRTLTYGDSYEQYF. Written as DNA, the CDR3 is TGTGCCAGCAGTCGGACACTTACTTACGGTGATTCCTACGAGCAGTACTTC.

This clone was picked up one time. The genes are TRBV18 and TRBJ1-3; D remains ambiguous. The CDR3 runs 13 residues. In germline, CDR1 is KGHSH, CDR2 LQKENI. Trimming shortened V by 3 bases and J by 3 bases, and 6 bases separated the two germline ends. The DNA for the CDR3 is TGTGCCAGCTCACCCGACATTGGAAACACCATATATTTT. Its protein is CASSPDIGNTIYF.

This clone has just a few counts. V and J are TRBV2 and TRBJ1-4, with TRBD1 as a possible D gene (5 bases). Per germline, CDR1 SNHLY and CDR2 FYNNEI. The CDR3 is made up of 14 amino acids. V was pared by 5 bases and J by 7 bases, with 14 bases between. CDR3 residues: CASSLGGFGEKLFF. The CDR3 DNA reads TGTGCCAGCAGTTTGGGGGGGTTTGGTGAAAAACTGTTTTTT.